This TCR beta chain was identified during a study of technical replicates of blood from several donors. Clones were sequenced by immunoSEQ multiplex PCR, and TCRdb holds only the in-frame ones, with some missing. The table lists 45,000 to 60,000 clones, about 95% of them singletons, with over 2.5% in the top ten. From germline, CDR1 is SEHNR and CDR2 FQNEAQ (reference sequence). The V gene end was trimmed by 4 bases and the J gene end by 5 bases; junction bases not matched to a gene: 8. The CDR3 length is 15 residues. The chain recombines TRBV7-9 with TRBJ2-5; 9 nucleotides align to TRBD1. Sequencing was carried out using PBMCs. The clonotype originates from a human donor in good health. Some clones in this sample may be carry-over from other donors' samples. CDR3 region: CASSYPGQGGETQYF. The CDR3 coding sequence is TGTGCCAGCAGCTATCCGGGACAGGGAGGGGAGACCCAGTACTTC.